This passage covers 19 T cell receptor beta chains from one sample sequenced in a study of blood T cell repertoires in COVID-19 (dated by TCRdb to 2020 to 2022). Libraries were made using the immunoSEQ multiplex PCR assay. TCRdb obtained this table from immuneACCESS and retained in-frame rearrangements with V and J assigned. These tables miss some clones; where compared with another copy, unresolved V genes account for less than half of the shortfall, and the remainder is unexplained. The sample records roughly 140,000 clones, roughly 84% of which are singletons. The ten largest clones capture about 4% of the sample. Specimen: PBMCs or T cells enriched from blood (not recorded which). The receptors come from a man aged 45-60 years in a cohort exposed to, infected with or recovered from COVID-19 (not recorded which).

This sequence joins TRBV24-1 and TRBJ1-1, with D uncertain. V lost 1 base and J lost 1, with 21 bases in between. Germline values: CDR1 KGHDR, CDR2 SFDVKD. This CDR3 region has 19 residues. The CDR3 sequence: CATSDFVRLQRRANTEAFF. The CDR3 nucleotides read TGTGCCACCAGTGATTTCGTTCGCCTTCAGCGGCGGGCGAACACTGAAGCTTTCTTT.

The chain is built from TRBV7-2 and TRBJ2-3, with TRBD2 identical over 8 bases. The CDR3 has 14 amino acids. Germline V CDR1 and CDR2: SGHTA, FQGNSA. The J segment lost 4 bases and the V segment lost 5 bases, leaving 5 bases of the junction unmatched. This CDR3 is CASSEGLAADTQYF. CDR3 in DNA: TGTGCCAGCAGCGAAGGACTAGCCGCAGATACGCAGTATTTT. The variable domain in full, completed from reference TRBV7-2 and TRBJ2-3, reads GAGVSQSPSNKVTEKGKDVELRCDPISGHTALYWYRQSLGQGLEFLIYFQGNSAPDKSGLPSDRFSAERTGGSVSTLTIQRTQQEDSAVYLCASSEGLAADTQYFGPGTRLTVL.

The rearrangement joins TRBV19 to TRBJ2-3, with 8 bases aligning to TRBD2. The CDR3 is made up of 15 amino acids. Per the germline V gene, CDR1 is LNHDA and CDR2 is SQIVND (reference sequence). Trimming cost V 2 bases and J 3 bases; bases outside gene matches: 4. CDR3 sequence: CASSISSGTTDTQYF. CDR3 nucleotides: TGTGCCAGTAGTATAAGTAGCGGGACGACAGATACGCAGTATTTT.

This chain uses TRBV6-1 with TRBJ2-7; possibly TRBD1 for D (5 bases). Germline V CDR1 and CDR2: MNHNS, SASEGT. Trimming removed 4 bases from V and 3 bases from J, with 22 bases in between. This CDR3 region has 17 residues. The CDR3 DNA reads TGTGCCAGCAGTGTCAGGGCCCTTCCAGGGCCAGACTACGAGCAGTACTTC. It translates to CASSVRALPGPDYEQYF.

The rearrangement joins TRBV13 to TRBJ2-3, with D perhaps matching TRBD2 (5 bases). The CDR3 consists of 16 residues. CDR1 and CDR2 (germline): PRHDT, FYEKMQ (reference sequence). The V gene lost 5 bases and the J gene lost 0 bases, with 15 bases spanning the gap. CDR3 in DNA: TGTGCCAGCAGCGCTAGATGGCGCGGGAGCACAGATACGCAGTATTTT. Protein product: CASSARWRGSTDTQYF.

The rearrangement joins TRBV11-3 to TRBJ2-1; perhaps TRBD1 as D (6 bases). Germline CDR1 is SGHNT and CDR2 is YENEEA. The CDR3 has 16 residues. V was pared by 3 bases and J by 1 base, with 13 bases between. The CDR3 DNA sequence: TGTGCCAGCAGCTTGAACAGGGAACGGTCCTACAATGAGCAGTTCTTC. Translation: CASSLNRERSYNEQFF.

CDR3 protein: CASSLASGRLNEQFF. The CDR3 DNA sequence: TGTGCCAGCAGCTTAGCGTCAGGGAGGTTGAATGAGCAGTTCTTC. The chain joins TRBV7-9 to TRBJ2-1; D might be TRBD2 (6 bases). The V end was cut by 0 bases, the J end by 7 bases, with 13 bases between. The CDR3 has 15 residues. The V gene's germline CDR1 is SEHNR and CDR2 FQNEAQ (reference sequence).

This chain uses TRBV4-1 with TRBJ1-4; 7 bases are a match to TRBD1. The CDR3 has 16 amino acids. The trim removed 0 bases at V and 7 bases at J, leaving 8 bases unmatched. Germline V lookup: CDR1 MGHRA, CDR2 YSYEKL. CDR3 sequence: CASSQDLGAGGEKLFF. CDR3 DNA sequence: TGCGCCAGCAGCCAAGATCTGGGGGCAGGGGGTGAAAAACTGTTTTTT.

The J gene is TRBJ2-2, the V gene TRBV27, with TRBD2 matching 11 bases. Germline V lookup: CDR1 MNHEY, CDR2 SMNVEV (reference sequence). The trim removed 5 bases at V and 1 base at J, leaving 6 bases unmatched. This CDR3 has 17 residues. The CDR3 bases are TGTGCCAGCAGTGTCTCTAGCGGGAGGAAGAACACCGGGGAGCTGTTTTTT. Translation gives CASSVSSGRKNTGELFF.

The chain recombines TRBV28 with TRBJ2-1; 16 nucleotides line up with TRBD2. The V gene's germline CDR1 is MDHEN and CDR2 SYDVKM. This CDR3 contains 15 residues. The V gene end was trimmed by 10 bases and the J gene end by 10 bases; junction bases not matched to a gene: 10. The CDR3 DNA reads TGTGCCACCTGTCGGGGACTAGCGGGAGGGCTGGAGCAGTTCTTC. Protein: CATCRGLAGGLEQFF. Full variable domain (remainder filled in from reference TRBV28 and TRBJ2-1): DVKVTQSSRYLVKRTGEKVFLECVQDMDHENMFWYRQDPGLGLRLIYFSYDVKMKEKGDIPEGYSVSREKKERFSLILESASTNQTSMYLCATCRGLAGGLEQFFGPGTRLTVL.

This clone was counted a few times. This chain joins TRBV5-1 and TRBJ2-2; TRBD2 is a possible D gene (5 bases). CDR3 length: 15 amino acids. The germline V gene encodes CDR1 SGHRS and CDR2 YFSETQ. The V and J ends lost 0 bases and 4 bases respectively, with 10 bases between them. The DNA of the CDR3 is TGCGCCAGCAGCTTGGCTACGACTACCACCGGGGAGCTGTTTTTT. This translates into CASSLATTTTGELFF.

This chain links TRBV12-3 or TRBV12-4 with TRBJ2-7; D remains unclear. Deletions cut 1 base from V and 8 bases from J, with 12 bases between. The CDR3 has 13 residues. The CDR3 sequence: CASSLERSTQQYF. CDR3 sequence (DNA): TGTGCCAGCAGTTTAGAGAGATCCACGCAGCAGTACTTC.

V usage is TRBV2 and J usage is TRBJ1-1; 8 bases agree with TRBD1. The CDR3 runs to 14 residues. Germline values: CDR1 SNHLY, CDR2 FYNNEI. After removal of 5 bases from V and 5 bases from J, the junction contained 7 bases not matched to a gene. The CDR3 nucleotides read TGTGCCAGCAGTCAACAGGGGGTAGGGACTGAAGCTTTCTTT. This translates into CASSQQGVGTEAFF. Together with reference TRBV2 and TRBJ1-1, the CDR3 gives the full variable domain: EPEVTQTPSHQVTQMGQEVILRCVPISNHLYFYWYRQILGQKVEFLVSFYNNEISEKSEIFDDQFSVERPDGSNFTLKIRSTKLEDSAMYFCASSQQGVGTEAFFGQGTRLTVV.

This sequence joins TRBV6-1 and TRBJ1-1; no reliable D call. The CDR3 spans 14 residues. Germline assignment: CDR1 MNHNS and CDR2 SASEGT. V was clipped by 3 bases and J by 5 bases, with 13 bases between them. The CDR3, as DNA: TGTGCCAGCAGTGATTTCTATGGGAGGACTGAAGCTTTCTTT. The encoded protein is CASSDFYGRTEAFF.

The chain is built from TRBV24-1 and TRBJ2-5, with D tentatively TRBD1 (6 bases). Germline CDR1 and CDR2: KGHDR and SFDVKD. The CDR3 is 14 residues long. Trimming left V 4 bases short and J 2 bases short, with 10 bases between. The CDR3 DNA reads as TGTGCCACCAGTGAGAGAACAGGGCAAGAGACCCAGTACTTC. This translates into CATSERTGQETQYF.

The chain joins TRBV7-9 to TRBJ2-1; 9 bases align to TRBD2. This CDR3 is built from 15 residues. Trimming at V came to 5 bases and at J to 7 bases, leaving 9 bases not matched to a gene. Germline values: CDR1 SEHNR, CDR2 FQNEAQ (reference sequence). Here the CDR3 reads CASSPGQREDNEQFF. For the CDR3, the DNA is TGTGCCAGCAGCCCGGGCCAGCGGGAGGATAATGAGCAGTTCTTC.

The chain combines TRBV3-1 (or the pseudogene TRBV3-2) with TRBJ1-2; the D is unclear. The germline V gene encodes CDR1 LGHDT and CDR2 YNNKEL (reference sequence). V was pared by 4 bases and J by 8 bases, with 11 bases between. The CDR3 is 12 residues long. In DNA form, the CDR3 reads TGTGCCAGCAGCCGCCCCACAGACGGCTACACCTTC. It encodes CASSRPTDGYTF.

CDR3 amino acids: CASSINPPGATSYEQYF. In DNA, the CDR3 is TGTGCCAGTAGTATTAATCCTCCAGGGGCGACCTCCTACGAGCAGTACTTC. The V gene is TRBV19, the J gene TRBJ2-7; D is possibly TRBD1 (6 bases). CDR3 length equals 17 residues. Germline CDR1 LNHDA, CDR2 SQIVND (reference sequence). V was cut by 3 bases and J by 0 bases, with 18 bases left in between.

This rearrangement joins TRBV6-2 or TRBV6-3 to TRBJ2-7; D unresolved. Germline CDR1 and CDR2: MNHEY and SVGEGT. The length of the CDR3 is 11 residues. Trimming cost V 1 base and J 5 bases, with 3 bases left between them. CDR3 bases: TGTGCCAGCAGTTACTTAAACGAGCAGTACTTC. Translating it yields CASSYLNEQYF.